This TCR beta chain was retrieved from a study of regulatory T cells in long-lasting Graves disease. Overall study: The definition of persistent Graves' disease was over 5 years of antithyroid drugs with positive TSH receptor antibodies.

This CDR3 spans 14 amino acids. The germline V and J ends were trimmed by 2 bases and 6 bases, with 13 bases remaining between them. Germline CDR1 reads SEHNR; CDR2 reads FQNEAQ (reference sequence). Building of the TCR beta libraries involved iRepertoire HTBI primers and Arm-PCR of CDR3 regions. MiXCR was run by TCRdb on the multiplex PCR reads, yielding one entry per CDR3 protein. Of about 660,000 distinct CDR3 sequences listed, 25% to 35% were seen once; the top ten hold about two fifths. This clonotype was recorded a few times. Its antigen remains unknown. Study-level results: The study found lower TCR diversity in persistent Graves' patients than in newly diagnosed ones. Persistent disease preferred TRBV28, TRBJ1-2 and TRBJ2-5.

Time point reported: persistent/refractory GD, antithyroid drugs over 5 years with positive TRAb. RNA isolated from PBMCs was used to make the TCR library. Under American Thyroid Association guidelines, Graves' disease was diagnosed. The chain couples TRBV7-9 to TRBJ1-1, with no clear D. This TCR was sampled from a female donor with Graves disease. This sample comprised peripheral blood mononuclear cells (PBMCs), obtained when the disease was refractory, from a patient treated with antithyroid drugs. The CDR3 DNA is TGTGCCAGCAGCTTATCTCAACCGGTCTCTGAAGCTTTCTTT. Translating gives CASSLSQPVSEAFF.